One and the same sample provided the 22 T cell receptor beta chains below, sequenced in a study of cytomegalovirus exposure and HLA in healthy donors. 13 Jbeta primers and 60 Vbeta primers were used for the PCR. Sequencing used immunoSEQ multiplex PCR; TCRdb keeps in-frame clones, though not all of them. This sample carries more than 95,000 clones, 17% of them seen once, and the ten largest clones take 2.9%. Material for sequencing was PBMCs. The receptor source for this set is a female donor in good health and CMV-seropositive.

This clone was seen a few times. J is TRBJ1-1 and V is TRBV27, with TRBD1 matching 12 bases. Unmatched junction bases numbered 6, after V lost 0 bases and J lost 7 bases. There are 16 residues in the CDR3. CDR1 and CDR2 (germline): MNHEY, SMNVEV (reference sequence). In DNA form, the CDR3 reads TGTGCCAGCAGTTTATCGGGACAGGGGGCGCGGGATGAAGCTTTCTTT. As protein: CASSLSGQGARDEAFF.

This clone has just a few counts. The chain has TRBV2 and TRBJ1-2; the match to TRBD1 covers 9 bases. Germline trimming cut 5 bases from V and 2 bases from J; bases unmatched to any gene: 6. This CDR3 is built from 15 residues. Germline V lookup: CDR1 SNHLY, CDR2 FYNNEI. The CDR3 DNA is TGTGCCAGCAGTAAGACAGGGGGGCCGAACTATGGCTACACCTTC. Amino acids: CASSKTGGPNYGYTF.

The chain is built from TRBV5-6 and TRBJ2-7; unclear D gene. CDR3 length: 12 residues. Germline loops: CDR1 SGHDT, CDR2 YYEEEE. The ends were cut back, 0 bases at V and 3 bases at J, with 4 bases in the middle. CDR3: CASSLADYEQYF. The CDR3 bases are TGTGCCAGCAGCTTGGCAGACTACGAGCAGTACTTC.

CDR3 loop: CASTGGGTGNTEAFF. Here the CDR3 DNA reads TGTGCCAGCACCGGAGGAGGGACGGGAAACACTGAAGCTTTCTTT. This rearrangement joins TRBV5-4 to TRBJ1-1, with TRBD1 as a possible D gene (5 bases). The CDR3 has 15 amino acids. Germline CDR1 SGHNT, CDR2 YYREEE (reference sequence). Trimming took off 6 bases at V and 2 bases at J, with 17 bases between the two ends.

This clone was seen a handful of times. The chain recombines TRBV19 with TRBJ1-1; TRBD1 might be the D (6 bases). CDR3 size: 14 residues. The germline V gene encodes CDR1 LNHDA and CDR2 SQIVND (reference sequence). V lost 5 bases, J lost 6 bases, and 16 bases lay in between. The CDR3 is CASSPSYRVAEAFF. Here the CDR3 DNA reads TGTGCCAGTAGTCCCTCCTACAGGGTCGCTGAAGCTTTCTTT.

This clone was counted a few times. V usage is TRBV5-1 and J usage is TRBJ2-5; D possibly corresponds to TRBD1 (5 bases). The CDR3 is made up of 18 amino acids. Germline values: CDR1 SGHRS, CDR2 YFSETQ. Trimming stripped 3 bases from V and 5 bases from J, with 26 bases between. The CDR3 DNA reads TGCGCCAGCAGCTCCCCCAAGGGGTCCCGAAGTGTGCAGGAGACCCAGTACTTC. It translates to CASSSPKGSRSVQETQYF.

This clone turned up a few times. V is TRBV11-2 and J is TRBJ2-3; 7 bases align to TRBD1. Germline trimming cut 5 bases from V and 4 bases from J; bases unmatched to any gene: 18. This CDR3 is 18 amino acids long. The germline V gene encodes CDR1 SGHAT and CDR2 FQNNGV. The CDR3 DNA sequence: TGTGCCAGCAGCCTTCGGACAGGACAAGCACGGCAAGCAGATACGCAGTATTTT. It is translated as CASSLRTGQARQADTQYF.

This rearrangement joins TRBV9 to TRBJ2-5; D is undetermined. This CDR3 spans 16 amino acids. Germline V gene data show CDR1 as SGDLS and CDR2 as YYNGEE. V was trimmed by 0 bases and J by 6 bases, leaving 18 bases between them. In nucleotides, the CDR3 is TGTGCCAGCAGCGTAGATCCATCGACTGCCATCCAGACCCAGTACTTC. Translated: CASSVDPSTAIQTQYF.

With regard to this clone: The junction shows a germline mismatch at one end, possibly a read error. The chain employs TRBV5-1 and TRBJ2-5; 9 bases fit TRBD2. The germline V gene has CDR1 SGHRS and CDR2 YFSETQ. The CDR3 sequence is 15 residues long. CDR3 nucleotides: TGCGCCAGCAGCTTCGGGACTAGCCTAGGGGAGATCCAGTACTTC. Its protein is CASSFGTSLGEIQYF.

This clone was detected only a few times. J is TRBJ2-1 and V is TRBV7-9; 9 bases are a match to TRBD2. The germline V gene has CDR1 SEHNR and CDR2 FQNEAQ (reference sequence). The junction had 6 bases not matched to a gene; V was cut back by 6 bases and J by 3 bases. The CDR3 contains 15 residues. This CDR3 reads CASSLRGGVYNEQFF. The CDR3 DNA reads TGTGCCAGCAGTCTACGCGGGGGGGTCTACAATGAGCAGTTCTTC. The variable domain in full, completed from reference TRBV7-9 and TRBJ2-1, reads DTGVSQNPRHKITKRGQNVTFRCDPISEHNRLYWYRQTLGQGPEFLTYFQNEAQLEKSRLLSDRFSAERPKGSFSTLEIQRTEQGDSAMYLCASSLRGGVYNEQFFGPGTRLTVL.

The chain joins TRBV9 to TRBJ2-3; 8 nucleotides match TRBD2. This CDR3 has 15 residues. Unmatched junction bases numbered 5, after V lost 0 bases and J lost 5 bases. Germline values: CDR1 SGDLS, CDR2 YYNGEE. The CDR3 sequence is CASSVVGTSEDTQYF. For the CDR3, the DNA is TGTGCCAGCAGCGTAGTTGGGACTAGTGAAGATACGCAGTATTTT.

V is TRBV2 and J is TRBJ2-7, with D maybe TRBD2 (6 bases). Between the trimmed V and J ends, which lost 7 bases and 2 bases, there was a span of 15 bases. CDR3 length: 14 amino acids. Germline CDR1 reads SNHLY; CDR2 reads FYNNEI. CDR3 region: CASTSRGRPYEQYF. Written as DNA, the CDR3 is TGTGCCAGCACCTCCCGGGGGAGGCCCTACGAGCAGTACTTC.

J is TRBJ1-5 and V is TRBV7-9, with TRBD1 identical over 7 bases. The CDR3 runs to 17 residues. The J segment lost 0 bases and the V segment lost 1 base, leaving 6 bases of the junction unmatched. Germline CDR1 is SEHNR and CDR2 is FQNEAQ (reference sequence). CDR3 sequence reads: CASSLETGDYSNQPQHF. The CDR3 DNA reads as TGTGCCAGCAGCTTAGAAACAGGGGATTATAGCAATCAGCCCCAGCATTTT.

In this sample, this clone turned up a few times. The chain employs TRBV2 and TRBJ2-5, with TRBD2 matching over 9 bases. The V and J ends lost 3 bases and 1 base, in that order; junction bases with no gene match: 12. Germline CDR1 is SNHLY and CDR2 is FYNNEI. The CDR3 contains 18 residues. This CDR3 is CASSDLRGGGLLQETQYF. The CDR3 bases are TGTGCCAGCAGTGACTTGCGGGGGGGCGGTCTTCTCCAAGAGACCCAGTACTTC.

This clone has only a few counts. CDR3 protein: CAWSGGQGRTGELFF. CDR3 DNA sequence: TGTGCCTGGAGTGGGGGACAGGGGAGAACCGGGGAGCTGTTTTTT. The rearrangement links TRBV30 to TRBJ2-2; 10 bases are shared with TRBD1. This CDR3 has 15 residues. V shed 1 base and J 5 bases; nucleotides not matched to a gene: 4. CDR1 GTSNPN and CDR2 SVGIG come from the germline V gene (reference sequence).

This rearrangement joins TRBV5-1 to TRBJ2-1; 10 bases map to TRBD1. The germline CDR1 and CDR2 sequences are SGHRS and YFSETQ. This CDR3 comprises 18 residues. Losses at the gene ends were 3 bases for V and 6 bases for J; bases not matched to a gene: 15. The CDR3 sequence is CASSSKDRDRGFRNEQFF. The CDR3 DNA sequence: TGCGCCAGCAGCTCCAAAGACCGGGACAGGGGTTTTCGCAATGAGCAGTTCTTC.

This clone was detected a few times. This rearrangement joins TRBV25-1 to TRBJ2-2; tentatively, D is TRBD1 (6 bases). CDR3 length equals 15 residues. Trimming shortened V by 6 bases and J by 2 bases, and 13 bases separated the two germline ends. CDR1 is MGHDK and CDR2 is SYGVNS in the germline V gene. DNA for the CDR3: TGTGCCAGCAGAGCCGGGACACGCAACACCGGGGAGCTGTTTTTT. Protein product: CASRAGTRNTGELFF.

There are a few counts of this clone. The chain carries TRBV6-5 and TRBJ2-2; perhaps TRBD1 as D (5 bases). V was shortened by 4 bases and J by 1 base, with 13 bases between the two germline ends. Germline-derived CDR1 and CDR2 are MNHEY and SVGAGI. The length of the CDR3 is 16 residues. The CDR3 spells CASSSPRQGNTGELFF. For the CDR3, the DNA is TGTGCCAGCAGTTCCCCCAGGCAGGGGAACACCGGGGAGCTGTTTTTT.

The chain combines TRBV4-2 with TRBJ1-1, with a tentative D call TRBD1 (6 bases). Germline-derived CDR1 and CDR2 are LGHNA and YNFKEQ. Trimming took 3 bases from V and 4 from J, leaving 15 bases between them. The CDR3 is 15 amino acids. The CDR3 loop reads CASSQPGESGTEAFF. CDR3 nucleotide sequence: TGTGCCAGCAGCCAGCCAGGGGAGAGCGGCACTGAAGCTTTCTTT.

The chain combines TRBV28 with TRBJ1-6; tentative D call: TRBD1 (5 bases). Deletions cut 7 bases from V and 8 bases from J, with 15 bases between. Germline loops: CDR1 MDHEN, CDR2 SYDVKM. The CDR3 length is 14 residues. Here the CDR3 reads CASKWGPRDSPLHF. The CDR3 DNA reads as TGTGCCAGCAAGTGGGGCCCACGGGATTCACCCCTCCACTTT.

The V call is TRBV6-1, the J call TRBJ1-1; D not resolved. This CDR3 has 14 amino acids. V was cut by 3 bases and J by 1 base, with 9 bases left in between. From germline, CDR1 is MNHNS and CDR2 SASEGT. The CDR3 DNA follows: TGTGCCAGCAGTGAGCACAGTTCGAACACTGAAGCTTTCTTT. Translation gives CASSEHSSNTEAFF.

This clone has only a few counts. The chain links TRBV6-5 to TRBJ2-7, with a tentative D call TRBD1 (6 bases). This CDR3 region has 15 residues. V gave up 4 bases and J gave up 1 base, with 14 bases separating them. The V gene's germline CDR1 is MNHEY and CDR2 SVGAGI. This chain's CDR3 is CASSSLGQLSYEQYF. The CDR3 DNA sequence: TGTGCCAGCAGTTCGCTCGGACAGTTATCCTACGAGCAGTACTTC.